This T cell receptor beta chain was recovered during a study of OX40 agonist ivuxolimab in advanced cancers. Study context: People in dose escalation had one of these cancers: hepatocellular carcinoma, melanoma, renal cell or head and neck cancer. Among those enrolled, mean age was about 58 years (range roughly 20 to 79) and 75% to 90% were male. Study-wide results and caveats: Averaged across samples, CD8+ T cells carried more expanded clones than CD4+ did. Both CD4+ and CD8+ T cell populations in blood had undergone clonal expansion by week 6 at 0.1 to 3.0 mg/kg.

The CDR3 sequence is 16 residues long. The germline gives CDR1 SEHNR, CDR2 FQNEAQ (reference sequence). V gave up 2 bases and J gave up 4 bases, with 14 bases separating them. The repertoire was sequenced with immunoSEQ multiplex PCR; TCRdb's copy has only in-frame clones and lacks some. The sample records approximately 51,000 clones, about 78% being singletons. About this clone: What it binds is not known.

The rearrangement uses TRBV7-9 and TRBJ1-4; TRBD1 is a possible D gene (6 bases). The TCR comes from an adult with an advanced solid tumor such as melanoma, head and neck, liver or kidney cancer. This material consisted of CD4+ or CD8+ T cells sorted from blood, taken in a trial of the OX40 agonist ivuxolimab. The CDR3 nucleotides read TGTGCCAGCAGCTTAAAAAGGGGGGGCCTTAATGAAAAACTGTTTTTT. Translation gives CASSLKRGGLNEKLFF.